The TCR beta chain under discussion was sequenced for a study of shared clonotypes between healthy human individuals. At the level of the study: For every donor, three CD4 naive, three CD4 memory, two CD8 naive and one CD8 memory plates were used.

Study findings and constraints: Naive subsets, compared against memory subsets, generally had larger estimated richness values.

The trim removed 5 bases at V and 2 bases at J, leaving 5 bases unmatched. This CDR3 spans 16 amino acids. The germline gives CDR1 SGHTA, CDR2 FQGTGA. Sequencing was performed with immunoSEQ multiplex PCR; in TCRdb, only in-frame clones are kept and a portion is missing. Among approximately 1,000,000 clones listed, around 77% were seen once. Concerning this clone itself: What it recognizes is unknown. This CDR3 fails to terminate in the conserved phenylalanine or tryptophan, so it likely reflects a read error.

The clonotype originates from a man younger than 30 in good health. Some clones in this sample may be carry-over from other donors' samples. J is TRBJ2-3 and V is TRBV7-3, with 12 bases aligning to TRBD2. Sequencing was done on a sample of memory CD4+ T cells from PBMCs. Documented subset: CD45RA-negative fraction. Here the CDR3 DNA reads TGTGCCAGCAGCCTAGCGGGAGGGCCTGTCACAGATACGCAGTATCTT. Its protein product is CASSLAGGPVTDTQYL.